This T cell receptor beta chain was sequenced in a study of tumor-infiltrating lymphocytes in primary liver carcinoma. General study results and limits: Only about 8-25% of top clones appeared in all five tumor regions. Blood's top-250-clone fraction was significantly lower than that of tumors (p = 0.039). The overlap of tumor-adjacent and tumor-blood pairs was smaller than that of tumor region pairs.

The roughly 19-32 mg bulk tissue piece was not sorted before simultaneous RNA and DNA extraction. The patients, who had chronic HBV infection, were treatment-naive (untreated). Germline CDR1 is MNHNS and CDR2 is SASEGT. V shed 6 bases and J 0 bases; nucleotides not matched to a gene: 5. The CDR3 loop spans 15 amino acids. In its sample, this clonotype is medium-sized. Its antigen is as yet unknown. The researchers produced TCR beta cDNA from roughly 500 ng total RNA with a constant-region primer. Libraries for TCR beta were built through three nested multiplex PCR rounds, which together made up a slightly modified ARM-PCR procedure. A C-beta reverse primer was combined with TRBV1-TRBV30 forward primers in the first two PCR rounds, and each round had 10 cycles. TCRdb passed the multiplex PCR reads through MiXCR, listing each CDR3 protein once. The sample consists of about 200,000 distinct CDR3 sequences, approximately 86% of them appearing once.

This sequence was found in a man between 40 and 49 years old with primary liver carcinoma and hepatitis B virus infection. This sequence joins TRBV6-1 and TRBJ2-1; 7 positions match TRBD1. Sequencing input: tumor tissue from primary liver carcinoma. This CDR3 is CASSVTGSSYNEQFF. For the CDR3, the DNA is TGTGCCAGCAGCGTGACAGGGAGCTCCTACAATGAGCAGTTCTTC.